These 17 T cell receptor beta chains came from one sample sequenced in a study of blood T cell repertoires in COVID-19. Libraries were prepared by immunoSEQ multiplex PCR; TCRdb keeps only in-frame clonotypes and omits some of them. The data contain more than 250,000 clones, 83% of them singletons. Specimen: peripheral blood. Receptors were obtained from a woman aged 45-59 years with acute or convalescent COVID-19.

The chain carries TRBV7-9 and TRBJ2-7; 7 positions agree with TRBD2. The V segment lost 4 bases and the J segment 1 base; nucleotides outside the gene matches: 13. The V gene's germline CDR1 is SEHNR and CDR2 FQNEAQ (reference sequence). The CDR3 contains 17 residues. The CDR3 sequence is CASSSRLAQVRSYEQYF. The CDR3 DNA reads as TGTGCCAGCAGCTCCAGACTAGCACAAGTCAGGTCCTACGAGCAGTACTTC.

The chain couples TRBV5-1 to TRBJ1-1, with TRBD1 identical over 7 bases. This CDR3 spans 15 amino acids. Germline V CDR1 and CDR2: SGHRS, YFSETQ. Losses at the gene ends were 5 bases for V and 3 bases for J; bases not matched to a gene: 10. The CDR3 DNA is TGCGCCAGCAGGAGGTCACAGGGGCTGGACACTGAAGCTTTCTTT. This sequence encodes CASRRSQGLDTEAFF.

The chain is built from TRBV25-1 and TRBJ1-1; tentatively, D is TRBD1 (5 bases). Trimming cost V 2 bases and J 4 bases, with 8 bases left between them. This CDR3 comprises 13 residues. Germline-derived CDR1 and CDR2 are MGHDK and SYGVNS. The CDR3 loop reads CASSEGGFTEAFF. DNA for the CDR3: TGTGCCAGCAGTGAAGGGGGGTTCACTGAAGCTTTCTTT.

The gene calls are TRBV6-2 or TRBV6-3 and TRBJ2-3; TRBD2 matches 10 bases. The CDR3 is 14 amino acids. Per the germline V gene, CDR1 is MNHEY and CDR2 is SVGEGT. Unmatched junction bases numbered 2, after V lost 5 bases and J lost 3 bases. CDR3 loop: CASSSGRETDTQYF. CDR3 DNA sequence: TGTGCCAGCAGTAGCGGGAGGGAGACAGATACGCAGTATTTT.

This clone was picked up a small number of times. The chain recombines TRBV6-2 or TRBV6-3 with TRBJ2-2; weak D call: TRBD2 (6 bases). From germline, CDR1 is MNHEY and CDR2 SVGEGT. This CDR3 is 15 amino acids long. V shed 2 bases and J shed 6 bases, with 13 bases lying between them. The CDR3 DNA sequence: TGTGCCAGCAGTTACCTGCGACTAGGGGCCGGGGAGCTGTTTTTT. Translation: CASSYLRLGAGELFF.

The chain joins TRBV9 to TRBJ2-3, with 7 nucleotides matching TRBD1. J lost 4 bases, V lost 6 bases, and 8 bases had no gene match. This CDR3 has 14 amino acids. Germline assignment: CDR1 SGDLS and CDR2 YYNGEE. In DNA form, the CDR3 reads TGTGCCAGCATCCCGGGACAGAACTCAGATACGCAGTATTTT. Encoded protein: CASIPGQNSDTQYF.

The chain couples TRBV11-2 to TRBJ2-1; TRBD2 matches 8 bases. The CDR3 runs 15 residues. Germline trimming cut 1 base from V and 7 bases from J; bases unmatched to any gene: 6. Germline lookup yields CDR1 SGHAT and CDR2 FQNNGV. CDR3 in amino acids: CASSLAGGPDNEQFF. For the CDR3, the DNA is TGTGCCAGCAGCTTAGCGGGAGGGCCTGATAATGAGCAGTTCTTC.

The chain has TRBV27 and TRBJ1-2; D remains unclear. This CDR3 has 14 residues. Trimming removed 2 bases from V and 8 bases from J, with 15 bases in between. Germline V CDR1 and CDR2: MNHEY, SMNVEV (reference sequence). As DNA, the CDR3 is TGTGCCAGCAGTTTAAGGTCCCACGGCGGGGGCTACACCTTC. Residues: CASSLRSHGGGYTF.

This rearrangement joins TRBV19 to TRBJ1-1, with 11 bases that match TRBD1. The CDR3 spans 15 residues. Trimming took 3 bases from V and 6 from J; bases not matched to a gene: 6. The germline V gene has CDR1 LNHDA and CDR2 SQIVND (reference sequence). The CDR3 region is CASSMGQGVGAEAFF. For the CDR3, the DNA is TGTGCCAGTAGTATGGGACAGGGGGTCGGGGCTGAAGCTTTCTTT.

The chain uses TRBV5-1 and TRBJ2-3; D is possibly TRBD2 (5 bases). With 5 bases removed from V and 6 bases from J, the gap between germline ends came to 16 bases. The CDR3 has 14 amino acids. CDR1 SGHRS and CDR2 YFSETQ come from the germline V gene. The CDR3 spells CASRRVGSGDTQYF. DNA of the CDR3: TGCGCCAGCAGAAGGGTCGGCTCGGGGGATACGCAGTATTTT.

The rearrangement links TRBV6-5 to TRBJ1-1; possibly TRBD1 for D (6 bases). Trimming took 2 bases from V and 11 from J, leaving 12 bases between them. CDR3 length: 12 amino acids. CDR1 MNHEY and CDR2 SVGAGI come from the germline V gene. Here the CDR3 DNA reads TGTGCCAGCAGTTACACTACAGGGACCGCTTTCTTT. Translation gives CASSYTTGTAFF.

This clone was found a few times. The chain combines TRBV25-1 with TRBJ1-2; D remains unclear. In germline, CDR1 is MGHDK, CDR2 SYGVNS. This CDR3 is built from 12 residues. The V end lost 1 base, the J end lost 2 bases, and 2 bases lay between the germline ends. The chain's CDR3 is CASSESNYGYTF. The CDR3 DNA reads TGTGCCAGCAGTGAATCAAACTATGGCTACACCTTC.

The J gene is TRBJ2-3, the V gene TRBV6-6; 13 bases fit TRBD2. The V gene end was trimmed by 6 bases and the J gene end by 0 bases; junction bases not matched to a gene: 12. The CDR3 is 19 residues long. CDR1 is MNHNY and CDR2 is SVGAGI in the germline V gene (reference sequence). The CDR3 is CASRRSGLAGATSTDTQYF. In nucleotides, the CDR3 is TGTGCCAGCAGACGAAGTGGACTAGCGGGGGCGACTAGCACAGATACGCAGTATTTT.

The CDR3 region is CASNRDPGGRETQYF. CDR3 DNA: TGTGCCAGCAACCGGGACCCCGGGGGTCGAGAGACCCAGTACTTC. The V gene is TRBV6-5, the J gene TRBJ2-5; TRBD2 is a possible D gene (6 bases). Germline loops: CDR1 MNHEY, CDR2 SVGAGI. The CDR3 sequence is 15 residues long. V was trimmed by 7 bases and J by 4 bases, leaving 19 bases between them.

The V and J genes are TRBV2 and TRBJ2-2; weak D call: TRBD2 (6 bases). Germline CDR1 is SNHLY and CDR2 is FYNNEI. This CDR3 has 15 amino acids. Trimming removed 4 bases at V and 1 base at J, with 10 bases between. The CDR3 is CASSVAGRNTGELFF. CDR3 bases: TGTGCCAGCAGTGTGGCGGGAAGGAACACCGGGGAGCTGTTTTTT.

This chain uses TRBV5-1 with TRBJ2-1, with 7 bases aligning to TRBD2. Germline CDR1 and CDR2: SGHRS and YFSETQ. Germline trimming cut 4 bases from V and 8 bases from J; bases unmatched to any gene: 6. The CDR3 has 13 amino acids. DNA of the CDR3: TGCGCCAGCAGCGAAGGACTAGGGGATGAGCAGTTCTTC. This translates into CASSEGLGDEQFF.

The chain has TRBV24-1 and TRBJ2-7; 8 bases line up with TRBD2. The germline V gene has CDR1 KGHDR and CDR2 SFDVKD. V dropped 4 bases and J dropped 3; count of bases not matched to a gene: 4. The CDR3 is 14 amino acids. The CDR3 protein is CATSEGGGIYEQYV. CDR3 in DNA: TGTGCCACCAGTGAGGGCGGGGGGATCTACGAGCAGTACGTC.